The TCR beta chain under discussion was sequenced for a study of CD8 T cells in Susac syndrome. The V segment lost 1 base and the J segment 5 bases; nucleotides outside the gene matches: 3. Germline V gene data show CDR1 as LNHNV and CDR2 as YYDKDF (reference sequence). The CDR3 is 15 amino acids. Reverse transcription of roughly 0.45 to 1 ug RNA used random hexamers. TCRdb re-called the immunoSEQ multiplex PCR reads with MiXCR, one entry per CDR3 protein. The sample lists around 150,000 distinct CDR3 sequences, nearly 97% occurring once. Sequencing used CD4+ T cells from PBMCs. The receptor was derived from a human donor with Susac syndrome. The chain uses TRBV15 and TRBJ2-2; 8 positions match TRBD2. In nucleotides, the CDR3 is TGTGCCACCAGCAGAGCGGGGGGGGAAACCGGGGAGCTGTTTTTT. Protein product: CATSRAGGETGELFF.